This TCR beta chain is from a study of T cell changes during pregnancy in multiple sclerosis. This clone was counted once. Generated by immunoSEQ multiplex PCR, the TCRdb table keeps only in-frame clones and is missing some. The table includes about 50,000 clones, roughly 94% detected once. CDR1 is MNHEY and CDR2 is SMNVEV in the germline V gene (reference sequence). The V segment lost 3 bases and the J segment 4 bases; nucleotides outside the gene matches: 4. The CDR3 covers 15 residues. The sample was CD4+ T cells from peripheral blood mononuclear cells, taken in the third trimester of pregnancy. This receptor was taken from a female donor with multiple sclerosis, enrolled in a pregnancy study. The V gene is TRBV27, the J gene TRBJ1-2; 11 nucleotides line up with TRBD1. The CDR3 reads CASSFGQGALYGYTF. In nucleotides, the CDR3 is TGTGCCAGCAGTTTTGGACAGGGGGCCCTCTATGGCTACACCTTC.